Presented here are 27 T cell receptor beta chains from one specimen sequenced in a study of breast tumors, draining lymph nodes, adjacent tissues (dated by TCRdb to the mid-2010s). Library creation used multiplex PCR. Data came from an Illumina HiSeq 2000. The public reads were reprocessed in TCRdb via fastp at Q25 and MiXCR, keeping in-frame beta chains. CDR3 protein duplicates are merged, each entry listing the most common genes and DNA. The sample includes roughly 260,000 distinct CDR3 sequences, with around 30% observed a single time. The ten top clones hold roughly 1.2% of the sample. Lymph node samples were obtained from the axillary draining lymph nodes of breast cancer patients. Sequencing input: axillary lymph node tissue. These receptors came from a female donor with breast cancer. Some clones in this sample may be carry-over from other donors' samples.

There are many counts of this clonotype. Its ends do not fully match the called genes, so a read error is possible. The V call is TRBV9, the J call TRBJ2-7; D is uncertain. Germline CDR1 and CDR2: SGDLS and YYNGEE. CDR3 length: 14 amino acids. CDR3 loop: CVSSVAYGSYEQYF. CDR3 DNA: TGTGTCAGCAGCGTAGCTTACGGGTCCTACGAGCAGTACTTC.

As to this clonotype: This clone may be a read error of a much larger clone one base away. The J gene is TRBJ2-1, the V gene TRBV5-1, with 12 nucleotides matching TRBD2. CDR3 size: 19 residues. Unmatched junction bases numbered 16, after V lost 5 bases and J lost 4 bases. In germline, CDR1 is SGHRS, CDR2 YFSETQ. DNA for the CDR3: TGCGCCAGCAGAGAAGCAGGTTTCTGGACTAGCGGGAAGTACAATGAGCAGTTCTTC. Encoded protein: CASREAGFWTSGKYNEQFF.

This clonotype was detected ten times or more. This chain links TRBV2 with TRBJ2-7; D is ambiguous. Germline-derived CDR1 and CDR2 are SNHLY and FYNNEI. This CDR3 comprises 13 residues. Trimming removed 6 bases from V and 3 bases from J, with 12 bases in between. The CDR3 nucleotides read TGTGCCAGCAGAGAATACGACAACTACGAGCAGTACTTC. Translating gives CASREYDNYEQYF.

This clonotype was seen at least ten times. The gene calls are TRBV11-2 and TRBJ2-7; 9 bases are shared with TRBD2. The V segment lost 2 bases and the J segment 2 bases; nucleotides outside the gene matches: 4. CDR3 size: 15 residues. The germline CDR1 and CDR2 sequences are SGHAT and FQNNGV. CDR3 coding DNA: TGTGCCAGCAGCTTAATGGCGGGAGGGCCCTACGAGCAGTACTTC. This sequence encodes CASSLMAGGPYEQYF.

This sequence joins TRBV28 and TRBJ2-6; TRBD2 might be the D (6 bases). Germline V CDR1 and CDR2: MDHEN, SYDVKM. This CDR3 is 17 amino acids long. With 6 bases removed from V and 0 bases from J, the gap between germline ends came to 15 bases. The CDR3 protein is CASRRRDSFSGANVLTF. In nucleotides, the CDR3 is TGTGCCAGCAGGCGCCGGGACTCATTCTCTGGGGCCAACGTCCTGACTTTC.

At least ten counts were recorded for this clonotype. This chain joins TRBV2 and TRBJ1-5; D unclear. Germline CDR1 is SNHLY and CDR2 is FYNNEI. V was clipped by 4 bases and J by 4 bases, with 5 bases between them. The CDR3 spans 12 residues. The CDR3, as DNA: TGTGCCAGCAGTGGAATTAATCAGCCCCAGCATTTT. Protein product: CASSGINQPQHF.

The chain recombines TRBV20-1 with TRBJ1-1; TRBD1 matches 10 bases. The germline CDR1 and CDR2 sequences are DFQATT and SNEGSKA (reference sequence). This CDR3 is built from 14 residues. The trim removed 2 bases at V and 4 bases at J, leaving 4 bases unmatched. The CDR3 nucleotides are TGCAGTGCTAGACGGACAGGGGGATTCACTGAAGCTTTCTTT. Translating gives CSARRTGGFTEAFF.

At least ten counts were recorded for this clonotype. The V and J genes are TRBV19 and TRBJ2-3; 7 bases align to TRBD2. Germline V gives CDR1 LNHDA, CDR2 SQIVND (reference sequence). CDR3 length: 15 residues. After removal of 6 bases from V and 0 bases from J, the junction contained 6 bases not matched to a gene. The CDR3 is CASRRTRSSTDTQYF. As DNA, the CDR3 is TGTGCCAGTAGACGGACTAGATCTAGCACAGATACGCAGTATTTT.

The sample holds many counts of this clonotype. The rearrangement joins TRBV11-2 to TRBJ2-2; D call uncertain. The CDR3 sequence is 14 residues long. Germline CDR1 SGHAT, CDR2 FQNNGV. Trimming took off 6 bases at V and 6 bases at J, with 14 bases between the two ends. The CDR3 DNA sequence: TGTGCCAGCAGGGAATGGATCGGTCCCGGGGAGCTGTTTTTT. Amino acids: CASREWIGPGELFF.

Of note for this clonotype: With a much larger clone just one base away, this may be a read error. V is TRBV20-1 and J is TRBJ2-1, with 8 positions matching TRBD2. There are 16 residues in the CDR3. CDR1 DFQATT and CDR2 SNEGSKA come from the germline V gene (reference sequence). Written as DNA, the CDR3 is TGCAGTGCTAGAGATACTAGCGGAAACTCCTACAATGGGCAGTTCTTC. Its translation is CSARDTSGNSYNGQFF.

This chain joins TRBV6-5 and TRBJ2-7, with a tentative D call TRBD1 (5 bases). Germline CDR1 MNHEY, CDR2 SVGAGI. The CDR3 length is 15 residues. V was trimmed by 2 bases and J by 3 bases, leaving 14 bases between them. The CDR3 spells CASSYRVGHLYEQYF. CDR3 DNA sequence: TGTGCCAGCAGTTACCGTGTAGGACACCTCTACGAGCAGTACTTC.

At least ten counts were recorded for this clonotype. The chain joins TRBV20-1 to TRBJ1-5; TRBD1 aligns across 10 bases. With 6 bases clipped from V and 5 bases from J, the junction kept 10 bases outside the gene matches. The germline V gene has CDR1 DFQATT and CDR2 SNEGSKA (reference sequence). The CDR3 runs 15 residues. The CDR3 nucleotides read TGCAGTGCCACACCCACCGGGACAGGGGATCAGCCCCAGCATTTT. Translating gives CSATPTGTGDQPQHF.

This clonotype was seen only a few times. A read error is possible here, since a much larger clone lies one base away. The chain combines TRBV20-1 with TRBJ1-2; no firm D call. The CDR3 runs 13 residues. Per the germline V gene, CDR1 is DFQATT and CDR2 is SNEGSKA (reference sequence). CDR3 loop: CSARDTGSYGYAF. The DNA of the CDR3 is TGCAGTGCTAGAGATACCGGGTCCTATGGCTACGCCTTC.

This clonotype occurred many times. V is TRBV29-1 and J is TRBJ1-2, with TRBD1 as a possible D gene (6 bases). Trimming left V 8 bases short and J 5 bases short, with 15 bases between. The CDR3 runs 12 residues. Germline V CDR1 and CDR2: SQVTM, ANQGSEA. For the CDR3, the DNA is TGCAGCCACTGGGACATACAATATGGCTACACCTTC. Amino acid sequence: CSHWDIQYGYTF.

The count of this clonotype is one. CDR3 amino acids: CASSFVGLNQPQHF. CDR3 nucleotide sequence: TGTGCCAGCAGTTTTGTGGGGCTCAATCAGCCCCAGCATTTT. J is TRBJ1-5 and V is TRBV12-3 or TRBV12-4; D is perhaps TRBD1 (5 bases). This CDR3 comprises 14 residues. Trimming removed 3 bases at V and 3 bases at J, with 9 bases between.

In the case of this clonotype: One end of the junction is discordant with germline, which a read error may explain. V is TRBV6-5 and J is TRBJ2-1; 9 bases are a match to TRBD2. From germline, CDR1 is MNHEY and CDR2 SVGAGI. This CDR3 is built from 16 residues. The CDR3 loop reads CASSHSLAGRGNEQFF. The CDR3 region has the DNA TGTGCCAGCAGTCACTCTCTAGCGGGAAGGGGGAATGAGCAGTTCTTC.

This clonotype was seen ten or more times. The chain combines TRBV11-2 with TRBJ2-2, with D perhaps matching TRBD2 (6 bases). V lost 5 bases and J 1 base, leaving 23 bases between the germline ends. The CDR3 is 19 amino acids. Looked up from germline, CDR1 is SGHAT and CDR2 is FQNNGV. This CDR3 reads CASSHRGTVAMGNTGELFF. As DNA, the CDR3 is TGTGCCAGCAGCCATCGGGGGACGGTGGCGATGGGGAACACCGGGGAGCTGTTTTTT.

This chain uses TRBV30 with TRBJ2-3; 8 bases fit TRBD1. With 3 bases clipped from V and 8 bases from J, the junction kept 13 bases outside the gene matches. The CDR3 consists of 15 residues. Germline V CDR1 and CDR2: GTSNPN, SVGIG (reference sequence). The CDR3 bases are TGTGCCTGGAGGCCGGGACAGGTTGTATTTTCTACGCAGTATTTT. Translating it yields CAWRPGQVVFSTQYF.

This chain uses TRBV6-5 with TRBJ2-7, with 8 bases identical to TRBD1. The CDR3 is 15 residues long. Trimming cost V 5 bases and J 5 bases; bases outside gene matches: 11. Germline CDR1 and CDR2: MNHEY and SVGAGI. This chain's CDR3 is CASSHDRDRLNEQYF. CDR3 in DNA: TGTGCCAGCAGTCACGACCGGGACAGGCTCAACGAGCAGTACTTC.

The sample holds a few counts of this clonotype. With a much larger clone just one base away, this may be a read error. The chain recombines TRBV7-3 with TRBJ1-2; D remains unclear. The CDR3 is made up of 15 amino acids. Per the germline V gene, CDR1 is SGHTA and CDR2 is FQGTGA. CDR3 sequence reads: CASSLGGGLDYGYPF. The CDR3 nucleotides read TGTGCCAGCAGCTTAGGAGGAGGGTTGGACTATGGCTACCCCTTC.

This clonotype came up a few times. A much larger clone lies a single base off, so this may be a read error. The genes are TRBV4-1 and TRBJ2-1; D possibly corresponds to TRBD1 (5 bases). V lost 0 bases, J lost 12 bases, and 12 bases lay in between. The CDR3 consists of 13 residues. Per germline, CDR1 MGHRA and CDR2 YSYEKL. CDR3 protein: CASSQDQGDRQFF. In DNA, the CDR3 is TGCGCCAGCAGCCAAGATCAAGGGGATAGGCAGTTCTTC.

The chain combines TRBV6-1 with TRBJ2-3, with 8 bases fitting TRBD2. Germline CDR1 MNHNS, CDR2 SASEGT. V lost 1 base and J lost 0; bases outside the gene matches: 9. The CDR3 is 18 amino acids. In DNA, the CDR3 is TGTGCCAGCAGTGAAGTTTTAGCGGGAAGTAGAAGCACAGATACGCAGTATTTT. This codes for CASSEVLAGSRSTDTQYF.

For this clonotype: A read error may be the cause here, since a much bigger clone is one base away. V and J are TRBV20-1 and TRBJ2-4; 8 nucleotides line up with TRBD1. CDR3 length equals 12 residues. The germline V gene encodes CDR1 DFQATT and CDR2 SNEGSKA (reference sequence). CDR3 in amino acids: CSARGTGGIPYF. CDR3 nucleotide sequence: TGCAGTGCTCGTGGGACAGGAGGGATTCCGTACTTC.

CDR3 sequence: CAWSSGRSYEQYF. The CDR3 region has the DNA TGTGCCTGGTCTTCAGGGAGGTCCTACGAGCAGTACTTC. The genes are TRBV30 and TRBJ2-7, with D perhaps matching TRBD2 (6 bases). Germline V gene lookup returns CDR1 GTSNPN and CDR2 SVGIG (reference sequence). The CDR3 spans 13 residues. V was cut by 5 bases and J by 1 base, with 12 bases left in between.

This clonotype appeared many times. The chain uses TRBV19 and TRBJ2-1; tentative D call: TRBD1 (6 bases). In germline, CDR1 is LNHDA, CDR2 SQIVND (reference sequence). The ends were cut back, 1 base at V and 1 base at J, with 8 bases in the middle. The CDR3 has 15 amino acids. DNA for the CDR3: TGTGCCAGTAGTATAGTAAGGGGGTCCTACAATGAGCAGTTCTTC. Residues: CASSIVRGSYNEQFF.

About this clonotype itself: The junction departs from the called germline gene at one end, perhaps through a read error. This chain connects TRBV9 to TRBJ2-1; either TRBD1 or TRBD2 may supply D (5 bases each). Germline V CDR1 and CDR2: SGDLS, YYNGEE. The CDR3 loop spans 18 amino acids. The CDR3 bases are TGTGCCAGCAGCGTAGTTTTAGTCCAACGGGGCTCCTCCAATGAGCAGTTCTTC. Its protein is CASSVVLVQRGSSNEQFF.

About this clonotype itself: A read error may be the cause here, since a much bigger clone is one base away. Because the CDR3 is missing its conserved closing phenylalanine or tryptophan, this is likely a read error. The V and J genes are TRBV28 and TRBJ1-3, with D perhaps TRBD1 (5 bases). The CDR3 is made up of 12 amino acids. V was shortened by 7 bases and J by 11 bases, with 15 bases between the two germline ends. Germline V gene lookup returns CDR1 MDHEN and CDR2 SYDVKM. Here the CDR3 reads CASISGFRAIYS. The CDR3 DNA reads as TGTGCCAGCATCTCAGGGTTTCGGGCCATATATTCT.